The next 15 T cell receptor beta chains were all read from a single sample in a study of Graves' ophthalmopathy and Graves' hyperthyroidism (dated by TCRdb to the late 2010s). The reads were generated on an Illumina HiSeq 2000. For repertoire sequencing, the TCR beta CDR3 regions were amplified from RNA transcripts. HTBI primers and the Qiagen OneStep RT-PCR kit were used in a first-round RT-PCR, which was followed by a second-round multiplex PCR, size selection and purification. TCRdb applied fastp at Q25 and MiXCR to the public reads, then kept only in-frame beta chains. All rows with the same CDR3 protein become a single entry with the most common DNA and genes. In this sample the table shows about 660,000 distinct CDR3 sequences, about 40% of which occur a single time. The top ten clones comprise more than 3% of the sample. Sequenced: peripheral blood. The receptors originated from an adult man with Graves' ophthalmopathy.

This CDR3 reads CSARPGLAENNEQFF. In DNA, the CDR3 is TGCAGCGCTCGACCGGGACTAGCGGAAAACAATGAGCAGTTCTTC. The chain recombines TRBV29-1 with TRBJ2-1, with 11 bases lining up with TRBD2. This CDR3 has 15 amino acids. V shed 7 bases and J 5 bases; nucleotides not matched to a gene: 10. The V gene's germline CDR1 is SQVTM and CDR2 ANQGSEA.

Ten or more counts support this clonotype. The chain joins TRBV10-3 to TRBJ2-5; a weak D match, TRBD2 (6 bases). This CDR3 has 14 residues. V was cut by 3 bases and J by 2 bases, with 10 bases left in between. The germline gives CDR1 ENHRY, CDR2 SYGVKD. CDR3 sequence: CAISDLGLQETQYF. CDR3 DNA sequence: TGTGCCATCAGTGACCTGGGACTGCAAGAGACCCAGTACTTC.

This clonotype occurred a few times. The chain recombines TRBV30 with TRBJ2-7; D unclear. The CDR3 sequence is 11 residues long. The V and J ends lost 3 bases and 1 base respectively, with 4 bases between them. CDR1 is GTSNPN, CDR2 SVGIG, per germline (reference sequence). CDR3 sequence: CAWRSSYEQYF. The CDR3 nucleotides are TGTGCCTGGAGATCTTCCTACGAGCAGTACTTC. The variable domain in full, completed from reference TRBV30 and TRBJ2-7, reads SQTIHQWPATLVQPVGSPLSLECTVEGTSNPNLYWYRQAAGRGLQLLFYSVGIGQISSEVPQNLSASRPQDRQFILSSKKLLLSDSGFYLCAWRSSYEQYFGPGTRLTVT.

This clonotype was observed at least ten times. The V and J genes are TRBV7-8 and TRBJ1-5; D uncertain. V shed 1 base and J shed 5 bases, with 3 bases lying between them. CDR1 and CDR2 from the germline V gene are SGHVS and FQNEAQ. This CDR3 has 12 residues. Here the CDR3 reads CASSLVHQPQHF. The CDR3 DNA follows: TGTGCCAGCAGCTTAGTTCATCAGCCCCAGCATTTT.

This clonotype was seen repeatedly, ten times or more. The chain joins TRBV19 to TRBJ2-7, with TRBD1 matching 12 bases. This CDR3 contains 17 residues. The V gene's germline CDR1 is LNHDA and CDR2 SQIVND (reference sequence). Trimming took 6 bases from V and 5 from J; bases not matched to a gene: 14. The CDR3 DNA reads as TGTGCCAGTAGCAGACAGGACCAGGGGACAGGGGGCGACGAGCAGTACTTC. Protein product: CASSRQDQGTGGDEQYF.

This clonotype was counted ten times or more. V is TRBV19 and J is TRBJ2-2; a weak D match, TRBD1 (6 bases). Germline CDR1 reads LNHDA; CDR2 reads SQIVND (reference sequence). Trimming pared 3 bases from V and 5 bases from J, leaving 10 bases between. The CDR3 covers 14 residues. The CDR3 DNA is TGTGCCAGTAGTATTCTACAGGGAACCGGGGAGCTGTTTTTT. Its translation: CASSILQGTGELFF.

This clonotype occurred many times. The chain couples TRBV7-9 to TRBJ2-7; D gene ambiguous. The CDR3 runs to 14 residues. Germline CDR1 and CDR2: SEHNR and FQNEAQ (reference sequence). V lost 5 bases to trimming and J lost 0 bases, with 11 bases between them. The CDR3 DNA reads TGTGCCAGCAGCCCCCTCCAGAGCTCCTACGAGCAGTACTTC. This translates into CASSPLQSSYEQYF.

This clonotype occurred a few times. The chain carries TRBV27 and TRBJ2-7; the match to TRBD2 covers 10 bases. Germline CDR1 is MNHEY and CDR2 is SMNVEV (reference sequence). The CDR3 runs to 15 residues. V shed 2 bases, J shed 3 bases, and the junction held 4 bases outside the gene matches. The CDR3 loop reads CASSLASGSVYEQYF. The CDR3 region has the DNA TGTGCCAGCAGTTTAGCTAGCGGGAGTGTCTACGAGCAGTACTTC.

With regard to this clonotype: Just one base apart from a much larger clone, this may be a read error. The CDR3 is CAGSLVPGTDYGYTF. Here the CDR3 DNA reads TGTGCCGGCAGCTTAGTCCCCGGGACAGACTATGGCTACACCTTC. The rearrangement links TRBV7-2 to TRBJ1-2; 7 bases match TRBD1. CDR1 SGHTA and CDR2 FQGNSA come from the germline V gene. The CDR3 has 15 amino acids.

The chain combines TRBV4-1 with TRBJ2-7, with D unresolved. The CDR3 length is 15 residues. V was shortened by 0 bases and J by 1 base, with 10 bases between the two germline ends. Germline-derived CDR1 and CDR2 are MGHRA and YSYEKL. The CDR3 spells CASSQDATRSYEQYF. The CDR3 region has the DNA TGCGCCAGCAGCCAAGATGCGACGCGATCCTACGAGCAGTACTTC.

This clonotype occurred many times. The rearrangement uses TRBV20-1 and TRBJ2-5, with TRBD2 as a possible D gene (6 bases). CDR1 is DFQATT and CDR2 is SNEGSKA in the germline V gene (reference sequence). The length of the CDR3 is 15 residues. V lost 1 base, J lost 0 bases, and 12 bases lay in between. The CDR3 protein is CSARGAGPYQETQYF. The CDR3 coding sequence is TGCAGTGCTAGAGGTGCGGGACCGTACCAAGAGACCCAGTACTTC.

The chain recombines TRBV7-9 with TRBJ1-4; D possibly corresponds to TRBD1 (5 bases). This CDR3 region has 16 residues. Germline CDR1 SEHNR, CDR2 FQNEAQ (reference sequence). Trimming took off 0 bases at V and 0 bases at J, with 8 bases between the two ends. The CDR3 sequence is CASSLAGEATNEKLFF. CDR3 bases: TGTGCCAGCAGCTTAGCGGGGGAAGCAACTAATGAAAAACTGTTTTTT.

The chain couples TRBV10-2 to TRBJ1-1, with D maybe TRBD1 (6 bases). Deletions cut 6 bases from V and 9 bases from J, with 17 bases between. This CDR3 contains 13 residues. The V gene's germline CDR1 is WSHSY and CDR2 SAAADI. The CDR3 protein is CASSGEGGSQAFF. The CDR3 coding sequence is TGCGCCAGCAGCGGAGAGGGGGGATCCCAAGCTTTCTTT.

The chain employs TRBV12-3 or TRBV12-4 and TRBJ2-3; 7 bases fit TRBD1. CDR3 length: 13 residues. The V and J ends lost 5 bases and 4 bases, in that order; junction bases with no gene match: 3. The CDR3 here is CASSEQGADTQYF. For the CDR3, the DNA is TGTGCCAGCAGTGAGCAGGGGGCAGATACGCAGTATTTT.

In its sample, this clonotype was seen many times. This chain joins TRBV4-1 and TRBJ2-5, with TRBD2 as a possible D gene (5 bases). Deletions cut 1 base from V and 5 bases from J, with 11 bases between. The CDR3 sequence is 14 residues long. Per the germline V gene, CDR1 is MGHRA and CDR2 is YSYEKL. The CDR3 loop is CASSQGGRRETQYF. The CDR3 DNA reads TGCGCCAGCAGCCAAGGCGGTCGGAGGGAGACCCAGTACTTC.